Reported below is one TCR beta chain. The sample originates from a study of CD8 T cells in Susac syndrome. In germline, CDR1 is SGDLS, CDR2 YYNGEE. The CDR3 extends over 15 amino acids. Trimming took 0 bases from V and 0 from J, leaving 10 bases between them. Reverse transcription of 0.5 to 1 ug RNA was performed with random hexamers. MiXCR, run by TCRdb on the immunoSEQ multiplex PCR reads, gives a single entry per CDR3 protein. The sample has about 130,000 distinct CDR3 sequences, 90% to 95% seen once. From blood CD8+ and CD4+ T cells, the TCR beta chain was sequenced. TEMRA cells were enriched by FACS, while CD8+ and CD4+ T cells were obtained through a negative isolation that was performed magnetically.

The TCR was taken from a human donor with multiple sclerosis. Sequencing input: CD8+ T cells from PBMCs. J is TRBJ2-7 and V is TRBV9; D gene unclear. CDR3 in amino acids: CASSVDAGNSYEQYF. CDR3 sequence (DNA): TGTGCCAGCAGCGTAGATGCAGGAAACTCCTACGAGCAGTACTTC.